These 20 T cell receptor beta chains share one sample of origin, sequenced in a study of identical twins. TCRdb passed the 5' RACE reads through MiXCR, listing each CDR3 protein once. The sample has about 200,000 distinct CDR3 sequences, about 6.7% seen once. These data also formed part of another study, on T cells expressing NK-cell markers.

The sequenced sample consisted of CD8+ T cells sorted from blood. The receptors stem from a woman under 30 in good health.

In its sample, this clonotype was seen many times. The chain recombines TRBV24-1 with TRBJ2-3, with TRBD2 identical over 9 bases. The CDR3 contains 13 residues. Per the germline V gene, CDR1 is KGHDR and CDR2 is SFDVKD. With 10 bases clipped from V and 2 bases from J, the junction kept 3 bases outside the gene matches. The CDR3 loop reads CATTSGFTDTQYF. CDR3 DNA sequence: TGTGCCACGACTAGCGGATTCACAGATACGCAGTATTTT.

This clonotype was seen many times. The chain carries TRBV12-5 and TRBJ2-7; no definite D call. The CDR3 covers 12 residues. The V and J ends lost 6 bases and 0 bases respectively, with 6 bases between them. CDR1 is LGHNT, CDR2 FRNRAP, per germline. CDR3 in amino acids: CASGVSSYEQYF. The CDR3 nucleotides are TGTGCTAGTGGGGTGAGCTCCTACGAGCAGTACTTC.

The chain recombines TRBV11-2 with TRBJ2-5, with 8 bases lining up with TRBD1. V lost 3 bases to trimming and J lost 4 bases; unmatched junction nucleotides: 4. The length of the CDR3 is 14 residues. CDR1 is SGHAT, CDR2 FQNNGV, per germline. CDR3 coding DNA: TGTGCCAGCAGCTTTGGACAGGGAAGAGAGACCCAGTACTTC. This sequence encodes CASSFGQGRETQYF. Full variable domain (missing parts from reference TRBV11-2 and TRBJ2-5): EAGVAQSPRYKIIEKRQSVAFWCNPISGHATLYWYQQILGQGPKLLIQFQNNGVVDDSQLPKDRFSAERLKGVDSTLKIQPAKLEDSAVYLCASSFGQGRETQYFGPGTRLLVL.

Points on this clonotype: A read error may be the cause here, since a much bigger clone is one base away. The rearrangement links TRBV12-3 or TRBV12-4 to TRBJ2-5, with D unresolved. V lost 9 bases, J lost 5 bases, and 22 bases lay in between. The CDR3 is 15 amino acids. CDR3 loop: CARTSGVSGMETQYF. CDR3 DNA sequence: TGTGCCAGAACCTCTGGGGTATCAGGAATGGAGACCCAGTACTTC.

This clonotype was observed a handful of times. DNA for the CDR3: TGTGCCAGCAGGGAGAACAATGAGCAGTTCTTC. Translation: CASRENNEQFF. The V call is TRBV12-3 or TRBV12-4, the J call TRBJ2-1; D uncertain. The V end was cut by 6 bases, the J end by 5 bases, with 5 bases between. This CDR3 is 11 amino acids long.

CDR3 bases: TGCAGTGCTAGAGAGGGGAGTGAGCAGTTCTTC. Residues: CSAREGSEQFF. J is TRBJ2-1 and V is TRBV20-1; D possibly corresponds to TRBD2 (5 bases). The CDR3 is made up of 11 amino acids. The germline V and J ends were trimmed by 0 bases and 9 bases, with 6 bases remaining between them. Germline V gene lookup returns CDR1 DFQATT and CDR2 SNEGSKA (reference sequence).

This clonotype was picked up many times. The genes are TRBV11-1 and TRBJ2-1, with a possible D match to TRBD2 (6 bases). V was trimmed by 5 bases and J by 0 bases, leaving 23 bases between them. The CDR3 has 19 amino acids. In germline, CDR1 is SGHAT, CDR2 FQDESV (reference sequence). The CDR3 region has the DNA TGTGCCAGCAGCCCCGGCCCGAATTCCGTCGGGAGCTCCTACAATGAGCAGTTCTTC. Its translation is CASSPGPNSVGSSYNEQFF.

This clonotype was detected many times. The rearrangement links TRBV4-1 to TRBJ2-7; perhaps TRBD2 as D (8 bases). In germline, CDR1 is MGHRA, CDR2 YSYEKL. This CDR3 has 19 amino acids. V lost 0 bases and J 0 bases, leaving 21 bases between the germline ends. CDR3 region: CASSQDQIREGASSYEQYF. CDR3 nucleotides: TGCGCCAGCAGCCAAGATCAGATTCGGGAGGGGGCAAGCTCCTACGAGCAGTACTTC.

This clonotype came up many times. One end of the junction fails to match germline, which may point to a read error. The chain joins TRBV12-3 or TRBV12-4 to TRBJ2-3, with 8 bases matching TRBD2. The CDR3 has 14 residues. CDR3 nucleotides: TGTGCCAGCAGTATAGCGGGGCGCACAGATACGCAGTATTTT. Translation: CASSIAGRTDTQYF.

This clonotype was recorded many times. The chain recombines TRBV29-1 with TRBJ2-1, with D hard to call. The V end lost 4 bases, the J end lost 4 bases, and 8 bases lay between the germline ends. The length of the CDR3 is 12 residues. Germline CDR1 and CDR2: SQVTM and ANQGSEA. DNA for the CDR3: TGCAGCGTTGGTAGAGGTTACAATGAGCAGTTCTTC. Amino acid sequence: CSVGRGYNEQFF.

This clonotype was observed many times. The gene calls are TRBV27 and TRBJ2-7; a possible D gene is TRBD1 (7 bases). The CDR3 is made up of 14 amino acids. Trimming shortened V by 3 bases and J by 2 bases, and 11 bases separated the two germline ends. Germline CDR1 is MNHEY and CDR2 is SMNVEV (reference sequence). The CDR3 region has the DNA TGTGCCAGCAGTTTCGGAGGGGGCACCTACGAGCAGTACTTC. It yields the protein CASSFGGGTYEQYF.

This clonotype was picked up a small number of times. The V and J genes are TRBV9 and TRBJ2-1, with 8 bases that match TRBD2. Trimming cost V 2 bases and J 3 bases; bases outside gene matches: 4. Germline CDR1 is SGDLS and CDR2 is YYNGEE. The CDR3 loop spans 15 amino acids. In nucleotides, the CDR3 is TGTGCCAGCAGCGTTAGCGGGACCGACTACAATGAGCAGTTCTTC. Translation: CASSVSGTDYNEQFF. Looking up the rest from reference TRBV9 and TRBJ2-1 gives the full variable domain: DSGVTQTPKHLITATGQRVTLRCSPRSGDLSVYWYQQSLDQGLQFLIQYYNGEERAKGNILERFSAQQFPDLHSELNLSSLELGDSALYFCASSVSGTDYNEQFFGPGTRLTVL.

The sample holds a few counts of this clonotype. The chain carries TRBV29-1 and TRBJ1-1; D remains unclear. This CDR3 has 10 residues. The V and J ends lost 8 bases and 3 bases respectively, with 7 bases between them. Per germline, CDR1 SQVTM and CDR2 ANQGSEA. The DNA for the CDR3 is TGCAGCTCAAAAGACACTGAAGCTTTCTTT. It specifies CSSKDTEAFF.

This clonotype was counted a few times. The J gene is TRBJ2-3, the V gene TRBV11-2; 11 bases are a match to TRBD2. Germline loops: CDR1 SGHAT, CDR2 FQNNGV. The trim removed 2 bases at V and 5 bases at J, leaving 0 bases unmatched. The CDR3 length is 14 residues. The CDR3 DNA is TGTGCCAGCAGCTTAACTAGCGGGGGAGATACGCAGTATTTT. Protein: CASSLTSGGDTQYF.

This clonotype is labeled as medium-sized (0.01 to 0.1%). The rearrangement joins TRBV6-1 to TRBJ2-6; no definite D call. This CDR3 spans 15 amino acids. The V gene's germline CDR1 is MNHNS and CDR2 SASEGT. Trimming pared 1 base from V and 4 bases from J, leaving 8 bases between. The CDR3 DNA reads TGTGCCAGCAGTGAAGAGGGCGGCGGGGCCAACGTCCTGACTTTC. Its translation is CASSEEGGGANVLTF.

This clonotype came up many times. The chain uses TRBV29-1 and TRBJ1-3; possible D gene TRBD1, 5 bases. Germline CDR1 reads SQVTM; CDR2 reads ANQGSEA. This CDR3 has 16 amino acids. The CDR3 spells CSFEARTYSSGNTIYF. CDR3 DNA sequence: TGCAGTTTTGAGGCTCGGACATATAGCTCTGGAAACACCATATATTTT.

The chain couples TRBV6-2 or TRBV6-3 to TRBJ1-5, with 7 bases that match TRBD1. Germline CDR1 reads MNHEY; CDR2 reads SVGEGT. This CDR3 has 17 amino acids. After removal of 6 bases from V and 0 bases from J, the junction contained 11 bases not matched to a gene. The CDR3 loop is CASSDPQQGLSNQPQHF. The CDR3 DNA reads TGTGCCAGCAGCGACCCACAACAGGGGCTTAGCAATCAGCCCCAGCATTTT.

This clonotype was counted at least ten times. This CDR3 is CSAPTGETGELFF. CDR3 bases: TGCAGTGCTCCAACGGGCGAGACCGGGGAGCTGTTTTTT. The chain is built from TRBV20-1 and TRBJ2-2; D remains unclear. V lost 5 bases, J lost 5 bases, and 12 bases lay in between. From germline, CDR1 is DFQATT and CDR2 SNEGSKA (reference sequence). This CDR3 spans 13 amino acids.

This clonotype was observed a few times. The V gene is TRBV4-1, the J gene TRBJ2-3, with D tentatively TRBD2 (6 bases). V dropped 2 bases and J dropped 9 bases, with 12 bases sitting between them. The germline V gene encodes CDR1 MGHRA and CDR2 YSYEKL. CDR3 length: 13 amino acids. CDR3 sequence: CASSQLIADTQYF. In nucleotides, the CDR3 is TGCGCCAGCAGCCAACTGATAGCGGACACGCAGTATTTT.

The CDR3 nucleotides are TGTGCCAGCAGCAGCTCGCTTTGGGGAGTAGGGTCAGAGACCCAGTACTTC. Translated, it gives CASSSSLWGVGSETQYF. The genes are TRBV7-9 and TRBJ2-5, with D perhaps matching TRBD2 (5 bases). Germline V gives CDR1 SEHNR, CDR2 FQNEAQ (reference sequence). The CDR3 is 17 residues long. V was shortened by 5 bases and J by 4 bases, with 23 bases between the two germline ends.